This T cell receptor (beta chain) was recovered during a study of cytomegalovirus exposure and HLA in healthy donors. Study details: As released early, the data held about 85 million unique TCRs from HLA-typed donors.

There are 17 residues in the CDR3. CDR1 and CDR2 from the germline V gene are MDHEN and SYDVKM. Trimming took 7 bases from V and 0 from J, leaving 19 bases between them. Primers for the PCR totalled 60 Vbeta and 13 Jbeta. Libraries were prepared by immunoSEQ multiplex PCR; TCRdb keeps only in-frame clonotypes and omits some of them. The data show approximately 95,000 clones, around 73% seen once. The sequencing sample was made of PBMCs. The genes are TRBV28 and TRBJ1-5; D ambiguous. This sequence originates from a woman in her forties in good health and CMV-seropositive. This CDR3 is CASNRPSGDYSNQPQHF. The CDR3 DNA sequence: TGTGCCAGCAATCGGCCTTCCGGGGATTATAGCAATCAGCCCCAGCATTTT. The variable domain in full, with the rest retrieved from reference TRBV28 and TRBJ1-5, is DVKVTQSSRYLVKRTGEKVFLECVQDMDHENMFWYRQDPGLGLRLIYFSYDVKMKEKGDIPEGYSVSREKKERFSLILESASTNQTSMYLCASNRPSGDYSNQPQHFGDGTRLSIL.